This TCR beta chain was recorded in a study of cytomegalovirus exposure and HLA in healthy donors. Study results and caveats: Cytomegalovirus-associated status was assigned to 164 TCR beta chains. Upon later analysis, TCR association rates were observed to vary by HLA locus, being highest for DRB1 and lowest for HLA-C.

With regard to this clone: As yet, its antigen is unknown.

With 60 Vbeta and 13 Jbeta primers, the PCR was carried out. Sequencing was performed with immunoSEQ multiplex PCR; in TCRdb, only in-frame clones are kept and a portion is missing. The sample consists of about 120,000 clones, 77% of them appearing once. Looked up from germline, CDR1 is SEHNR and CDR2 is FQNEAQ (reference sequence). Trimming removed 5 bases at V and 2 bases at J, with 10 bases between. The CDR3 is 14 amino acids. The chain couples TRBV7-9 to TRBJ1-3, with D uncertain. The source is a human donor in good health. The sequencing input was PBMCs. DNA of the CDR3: TGTGCCAGCAGCCGCATTAGCGCTGGAAACACCATATATTTT. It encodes CASSRISAGNTIYF. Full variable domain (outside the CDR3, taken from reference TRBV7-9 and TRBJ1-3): DTGVSQNPRHKITKRGQNVTFRCDPISEHNRLYWYRQTLGQGPEFLTYFQNEAQLEKSRLLSDRFSAERPKGSFSTLEIQRTEQGDSAMYLCASSRISAGNTIYFGEGSWLTVV.